The next 16 T cell receptor beta chains were all read from a single sample in a study of blood T cells in healthy people across ages. The authors ran a second PCR of about 6 to 11 cycles using a sample-barcoded 5' primer and a J-beta primer mix. TCRdb analysed the 5' RACE reads with MiXCR anew, one entry per CDR3 protein. Here the sample spans more than 900,000 distinct CDR3 sequences, approximately 32% being singletons. These data are also associated with another study on T cells of mothers and their children.

Sequenced sample: blood. The receptors stem from a woman in her thirties or forties in good health.

Of note for this clonotype: An end of the junction differs from the germline gene, which may be a read error. The gene calls are TRBV9 and TRBJ2-3; perhaps TRBD2 as D (6 bases). There are 15 residues in the CDR3. Germline V gene lookup returns CDR1 SGDLS and CDR2 YYNGEE. The CDR3 bases are TGTGCCAGCAGCGTAGGGACTACGAGCACAGATACGCGGTATTTT. Translated: CASSVGTTSTDTRYF.

The J gene is TRBJ1-1, the V gene TRBV20-1; possibly TRBD1 for D (5 bases). The germline gives CDR1 DFQATT, CDR2 SNEGSKA (reference sequence). This CDR3 spans 13 amino acids. Trimming took 5 bases from V and 4 from J, leaving 14 bases between them. The CDR3 DNA is TGCAGTGCTTCATACCTGGGGGGCACTGAAGCTTTCTTT. Protein: CSASYLGGTEAFF.

At least ten counts were recorded for this clonotype. The chain combines TRBV28 with TRBJ2-7; D gene uncertain. Trimming took 7 bases from V and 3 from J, leaving 7 bases between them. CDR1 MDHEN and CDR2 SYDVKM come from the germline V gene. CDR3 size: 11 residues. CDR3 protein: CASNRYYEQYF. The CDR3 coding sequence is TGTGCCAGCAATCGATACTACGAGCAGTACTTC.

CDR3 protein: CAWSPLDSRLYGYTF. The DNA of the CDR3 is TGTGCCTGGAGCCCTTTGGACAGCCGACTCTATGGCTACACCTTC. The chain carries TRBV30 and TRBJ1-2, with D possibly matching TRBD1 (6 bases). Trimming stripped 3 bases from V and 4 bases from J, with 18 bases between. The CDR3 spans 15 residues. Looked up from germline, CDR1 is GTSNPN and CDR2 is SVGIG (reference sequence).

This chain uses TRBV12-3 or TRBV12-4 with TRBJ2-3; tentatively, D is TRBD1 or TRBD2 (6 bases each). V was cut by 6 bases and J by 13 bases, with 23 bases left in between. This CDR3 is built from 14 residues. CDR3 sequence (DNA): TGTGCCAGCAGCCCTGGAGGGACAACAGATGTGGAGTATTTT. Protein sequence: CASSPGGTTDVEYF.

J is TRBJ1-1 and V is TRBV20-1, with D perhaps matching TRBD1 (5 bases). With 6 bases removed from V and 6 bases from J, the gap between germline ends came to 14 bases. This CDR3 is built from 12 residues. Germline CDR1 is DFQATT and CDR2 is SNEGSKA (reference sequence). The CDR3 is CSAPGTHSEAFF. CDR3 coding DNA: TGCAGTGCCCCCGGGACTCACTCTGAAGCTTTCTTT.

This clonotype was recorded at least ten times. The rearrangement links TRBV9 to TRBJ1-2; no definite D call. The CDR3 has 12 amino acids. Per germline, CDR1 SGDLS and CDR2 YYNGEE. Trimming cost V 4 bases and J 10 bases, with 14 bases left between them. The CDR3, as DNA: TGTGCCAGCAGCACCTCAGGAGTGCACTACACCTTC. Its translation: CASSTSGVHYTF.

The V call is TRBV7-8, the J call TRBJ2-1; 7 nucleotides align to TRBD1. Germline loops: CDR1 SGHVS, CDR2 FQNEAQ. The CDR3 has 13 residues. J lost 13 bases, V lost 3 bases, and 9 bases had no gene match. In DNA, the CDR3 is TGTGCCAGCAGCTTCGACAGGGAGTTGGAACAGTTCTTC. This sequence encodes CASSFDRELEQFF. The full variable domain, completed using reference TRBV7-8 and TRBJ2-1, is GAGVSQSPRYKVAKRGQDVALRCDPISGHVSLFWYQQALGQGPEFLTYFQNEAQLDKSGLPSDRFFAERPEGSVSTLKIQRTQQEDSAVYLCASSFDRELEQFFGPGTRLTVL.

The chain links TRBV28 to TRBJ1-5, with unresolved D. Between the trimmed V and J ends, which lost 5 bases and 8 bases, there was a span of 7 bases. The CDR3 sequence is 11 residues long. Germline assignment: CDR1 MDHEN and CDR2 SYDVKM. The CDR3 DNA reads TGTGCCAGCAGTACCCTGGAGCCCCAGCATTTT. Translating gives CASSTLEPQHF.

This sequence joins TRBV27 and TRBJ2-7; TRBD1 matches at 7 bases. The CDR3 contains 15 residues. Germline V gene lookup returns CDR1 MNHEY and CDR2 SMNVEV (reference sequence). Germline trimming cut 5 bases from V and 2 bases from J; bases unmatched to any gene: 9. The CDR3 region is CASSQKQGFPYEQYF. The CDR3 DNA is TGTGCCAGCAGTCAGAAACAGGGGTTCCCCTACGAGCAGTACTTC.

The sample holds many counts of this clonotype. V and J are TRBV10-3 and TRBJ2-4, with a weak D call TRBD2 (6 bases). The CDR3 consists of 13 residues. Germline V CDR1 and CDR2: ENHRY, SYGVKD. The CDR3 DNA is TGTGCATCAGACCCAGACGGGGGAAACATTCAGTACTTC. Amino acid sequence: CASDPDGGNIQYF.

This clonotype was seen more than once but under ten times. The chain combines TRBV5-1 with TRBJ1-1; TRBD1 might be the D (5 bases). Germline V lookup: CDR1 SGHRS, CDR2 YFSETQ. The CDR3 extends over 13 amino acids. V was pared by 5 bases and J by 5 bases, with 13 bases between. This CDR3 is CASRDGARTEAFF. CDR3 nucleotides: TGCGCCAGCAGAGACGGGGCTAGGACTGAAGCTTTCTTT.

This clonotype showed up just once. The chain recombines TRBV30 with TRBJ1-5; D is undetermined. The length of the CDR3 is 12 residues. Trimming removed 4 bases from V and 1 base from J, with 5 bases in between. Germline-derived CDR1 and CDR2 are GTSNPN and SVGIG (reference sequence). The CDR3 coding sequence is TGTGCCTGGACGGAAAGCAATCAGCCCCAGCATTTT. It specifies CAWTESNQPQHF.

Only a few counts were recorded for this clonotype. The rearrangement links TRBV20-1 to TRBJ2-7; 7 nucleotides match TRBD1. Germline CDR1 reads DFQATT; CDR2 reads SNEGSKA (reference sequence). This CDR3 region has 17 residues. V shed 0 bases, J shed 0 bases, and the junction held 11 bases outside the gene matches. The CDR3: CSARDSLPDRFSYEQYF. The CDR3 coding sequence is TGCAGTGCTAGAGACTCCCTCCCGGACAGGTTCTCCTACGAGCAGTACTTC.

The chain recombines TRBV29-1 with TRBJ1-2; 10 nucleotides match TRBD1. The length of the CDR3 is 16 residues. Trimming at V came to 3 bases and at J to 2 bases, leaving 9 bases not matched to a gene. CDR1 is SQVTM and CDR2 is ANQGSEA in the germline V gene. This chain's CDR3 is CSVDRRTGGVNYGYTF. In DNA form, the CDR3 reads TGCAGCGTTGACCGAAGGACAGGGGGAGTCAACTATGGCTACACCTTC.

J is TRBJ2-3 and V is TRBV29-1; D unclear. V was cut by 3 bases and J by 2 bases, with 6 bases left in between. The germline V gene has CDR1 SQVTM and CDR2 ANQGSEA. This CDR3 has 12 amino acids. CDR3 amino acids: CSVEILTDTQYF. The CDR3 DNA reads TGCAGCGTTGAGATCCTCACAGATACGCAGTATTTT.